This TCR beta chain stems from a study of beta chain features in type 1 diabetes. As every portion of the isolated RNA was reverse transcribed, the sequencing read expressed TCRB transcripts. Mean read depth for naive, central memory and regulatory T cell samples was about 3.6 million reads. TCRdb's table, derived via immunoSEQ multiplex PCR, lists solely in-frame clones and lacks some. The data hold around 500,000 clones, with over 25% observed a single time. This CDR3 is 17 amino acids long. Unmatched junction bases numbered 9, after V lost 1 base and J lost 2 bases. CDR1 and CDR2 (germline): MNHEY, SMNVEV (reference sequence).

The chain combines TRBV27 with TRBJ2-3; 7 nucleotides line up with TRBD1. The receptor comes from a man aged 18 to 29 in good health. The sequenced sample was naive CD4+ T cells from blood. CDR3 DNA sequence: TGTGCCAGCAGTTTATTCGGGCGAGGGGGCTCCACAGATACGCAGTATTTT. It is translated as CASSLFGRGGSTDTQYF.